Below, one T cell receptor beta chain is given with its context. Its antigen is not identified. V was pared by 8 bases and J by 0 bases, with 7 bases between. Germline lookup yields CDR1 PRHDT and CDR2 FYEKMQ (reference sequence). The CDR3 is 13 residues long. This sample stems from a study of cytomegalovirus exposure and HLA in healthy donors. Regarding the study as a whole: Researchers reported in a later analysis that a missense DCLRE1C variant was tied to TCR beta V- and J-gene trimming. Accurate HLA-A and HLA-B prediction from TCR beta sequences was reported for most subjects. Cytomegalovirus association was listed for about 180 TCR beta chains. In vitro work confirmed that a few CMV-associated chains recognize CMV antigens.

Amplification used 60 Vbeta primers and 13 Jbeta primers. Measured with immunoSEQ multiplex PCR; TCRdb has only the in-frame clones, and not every one. The sample yields 200,000 to 250,000 clones, roughly 83% seen once. The V and J genes are TRBV13 and TRBJ1-4; D gene uncertain. The sample was PBMCs. The origin of this receptor is a boy aged 2 to 9 in good health and CMV-seronegative. The CDR3 loop is CASRGSTNEKLFF. The CDR3 nucleotides are TGTGCCAGCCGGGGATCAACTAATGAAAAACTGTTTTTT.